The clone carrying this T cell receptor beta chain has a handful of counts. Its antigen is not known. Trimming stripped 2 bases from V and 3 bases from J, with 20 bases between. This CDR3 is 17 amino acids long. This specimen comes from a study of T-cell memory formation after mild COVID-19. Whole-study results and caveats: Pre-infection memory carried some responding clones, suggesting that cross-reactive memory joined. While clones contracting from day 15 to 85 were balanced between CD4 and CD8, later expanders leaned CD4+.

Barcoded TCR alpha and TCR beta cDNA libraries with UMIs came from 5'RACE using constant-segment primers. TCRdb ran MiXCR on the 5' RACE reads and lists one entry per CDR3 protein. Of about 180,000 distinct CDR3 sequences in the sample, 16% were seen once. The genes are TRBV12-3 or TRBV12-4 and TRBJ2-7, with D uncertain. The specimen was PBMCs or a T cell subset sorted from them (not recorded which). The sequence was collected from an adult woman who had mild COVID-19 (a few samples of this study predate the infection). Cell type and time point are not known. CDR3 bases: TGTGCCAGCAGTTTAAGTGCCCCTGGAAGCATGGGCTACGAGCAGTACTTC. Translated, it gives CASSLSAPGSMGYEQYF.